The rows below give T cell receptor beta chains drawn from one sample of a study of CD8 T cells in ankylosing spondylitis. TCRdb re-analysed the 5' RACE reads in MiXCR, keeping a single row per CDR3 protein. The top ten hold about 10% of the sample, which has 250,000 to 400,000 distinct CDR3 sequences, 9.5% to 13% seen once. Sequenced input: blood, either unsorted or a sorted T cell fraction (not recorded which). Receptors originate from a female donor with ankylosing spondylitis or in good health (not recorded which). The CDR3 runs from the conserved cysteine through the conserved F or W. D genes are given only for firm matches.

CASSRSLPGVPDIQYF,NA,TRBJ2-4,TRBV12-3/TRBV12-4
CASSPGRGNTGELFF,NA,TRBJ2-2,TRBV5-5
CASGRRGVQETQYF,TRBD2,TRBJ2-5,TRBV12-3/TRBV12-4
CAISGTVNTEAFF,NA,TRBJ1-1,TRBV10-3
CASSLGRGAGYGYTF,NA,TRBJ1-2,TRBV7-6
CSVPSRVHNEQFF,NA,TRBJ2-1,TRBV29-1
CSAAPLAGGTDTQYF,TRBD2,TRBJ2-3,TRBV20-1
CCALGRVRSSYNSPLHF,NA,TRBJ1-6,TRBV20-1
CASSPQGAGDEQYF,TRBD1,TRBJ2-7,TRBV18
CAITSGGGAGELFF,TRBD2,TRBJ2-2,TRBV10-3
CASSFRGRLSHEQYF,NA,TRBJ2-7,TRBV28
CSARGGGGSETEAFF,TRBD1,TRBJ1-1,TRBV20-1
CSARVGSMNTEAFF,NA,TRBJ1-1,TRBV20-1
CATGTANYGYTF,NA,TRBJ1-2,TRBV2
CASSPARREGRADTQYF,TRBD2,TRBJ2-3,TRBV5-4
CASTLTYEQYF,NA,TRBJ2-7,TRBV6-1
CASSLDGVGYTF,NA,TRBJ1-2,TRBV5-1
CSALTRDRSYGYTF,TRBD1,TRBJ1-2,TRBV20-1
CASSDTLQGLTEAFF,NA,TRBJ1-1,TRBV4-3
CASSYSTDSYEQYF,NA,TRBJ2-7,TRBV18
CASSYPGGPLEKLFF,NA,TRBJ1-4,TRBV6-5
CASSIQGDTEAFF,NA,TRBJ1-1,TRBV19
CASSQDRGGLFYGYTF,NA,TRBJ1-2,TRBV3-1
CAWSPERPEQFF,NA,TRBJ2-1,TRBV30
CAWSVLMSGGGETQYF,TRBD1,TRBJ2-5,TRBV30
CASSFQGQGTDTQYF,TRBD1,TRBJ2-3,TRBV12-3/TRBV12-4
CASSFIAITRGDEQFF,NA,TRBJ2-1,TRBV28
CATSETTGGTGSHEQFF,NA,TRBJ2-1,TRBV24-1
CASSYSRANYGYTF,NA,TRBJ1-2,TRBV6-5
CASSSWQPRPTDTQYF,NA,TRBJ2-3,TRBV7-7
CASSIGLAGTEQYF,TRBD2,TRBJ2-7,TRBV19
CASSLETSGGETQYF,TRBD2,TRBJ2-5,TRBV5-1
CASSRVKDGYTF,NA,TRBJ1-2,TRBV3-1
CASSATSDSYNEQFF,TRBD2,TRBJ2-1,TRBV11-2
CASSPGLAGKFEWEQYF,TRBD2,TRBJ2-7,TRBV2
CSAAPAGLEETQYF,NA,TRBJ2-5,TRBV20-1
CSVEGLAGVSTDTQYF,TRBD2,TRBJ2-3,TRBV29-1
CASSLPGGVGNQPQHF,TRBD1,TRBJ1-5,TRBV7-8
CASSLLGGESTEAFF,NA,TRBJ1-1,TRBV28
CASRSGLAVHEQYF,TRBD2,TRBJ2-7,TRBV28
CSARDPRQVEQYF,NA,TRBJ2-7,TRBV20-1
CASSLGGLANTGELFF,TRBD2,TRBJ2-2,TRBV5-6
CSESRGSTNEQFF,NA,TRBJ2-1,TRBV29-1
CSAGLGQGTPDTQYF,TRBD1,TRBJ2-3,TRBV20-1
CSARAGVREQFF,NA,TRBJ2-1,TRBV20-1
CSVSMTGPNSLF,TRBD1,TRBJ2-5,TRBV29-1
CASALEGRVPYEQYF,NA,TRBJ2-7,TRBV28
CASSPRWGGAMANYGYTF,NA,TRBJ1-2,TRBV9
CSAAAVRHSSYEQYF,NA,TRBJ2-7,TRBV29-1
CASSLIQQNTGELFF,NA,TRBJ2-2,TRBV5-1
CASRWDFSSYNEQFF,NA,TRBJ2-1,TRBV5-1
CASSLDRGHTDTQYF,TRBD1,TRBJ2-3,TRBV7-2